This T cell receptor beta chain comes out of a study of blood T cell repertoires in COVID-19. Profiled with immunoSEQ multiplex PCR; TCRdb holds only in-frame clones, not every one. The sample records 200,000 to 250,000 clones, roughly 90% being singletons. Trimming shortened V by 2 bases and J by 13 bases, and 9 bases separated the two germline ends. This CDR3 has 11 amino acids. Germline V gene lookup returns CDR1 SEHNR and CDR2 FQNEAQ (reference sequence). The sequence came from a woman aged 30 to 39 with acute COVID-19. Sequences were obtained from PBMCs or T cells enriched from blood (not recorded which). The chain links TRBV7-9 to TRBJ2-1; the D gene is possibly TRBD1 (5 bases). For the CDR3, the DNA is TGTGCCAGCAGCTTATCACAGGACCAGTTCTTC. Translation: CASSLSQDQFF.